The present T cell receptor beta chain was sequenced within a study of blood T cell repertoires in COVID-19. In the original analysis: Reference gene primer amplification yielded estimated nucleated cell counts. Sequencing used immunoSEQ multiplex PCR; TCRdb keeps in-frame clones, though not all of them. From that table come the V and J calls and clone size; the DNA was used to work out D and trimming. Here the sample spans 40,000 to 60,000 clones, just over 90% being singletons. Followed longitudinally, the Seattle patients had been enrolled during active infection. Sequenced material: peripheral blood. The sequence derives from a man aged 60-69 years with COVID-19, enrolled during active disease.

CDR3 protein: CASSFSGQGEQPQHF. For the CDR3, the DNA is TGTGCCAGCAGTTTTTCGGGACAGGGTGAACAGCCCCAGCATTTT. The chain joins TRBV28 to TRBJ1-5; 9 bases align to TRBD1. This CDR3 spans 15 amino acids. Trimming took 3 bases from V and 7 from J; bases not matched to a gene: 7. In germline, CDR1 is MDHEN, CDR2 SYDVKM.